This TCR beta chain appears in the sequencing data of a study of cytomegalovirus exposure and HLA in healthy donors. Study overall: According to later analysis, the same platform produced the 130 or so validation and approximately 700 first-cohort repertoires.

TCRdb keeps only in-frame clones here, not all; method: immunoSEQ multiplex PCR. The table lists about 150,000 clones, around 84% of them singletons. To note about this clone: Its antigen is currently unknown.

Findings and limits, study-wide: The classifier reportedly diagnosed cytomegalovirus status with high sensitivity and specificity. Rarity characterized most TCR sequences, yet some public TCRs appeared in many donors.

These donors were members of the roughly 110-subject validation cohort, a group separate from the approximately 700-subject first cohort. This receptor was obtained from a human donor in good health. Sequencing was carried out using PBMCs.

The CDR3 region is CASRKTDNTEAFF. CDR3 nucleotides: TGCGCCAGCAGAAAGACAGATAACACTGAAGCTTTCTTT. The rearrangement uses TRBV5-1 and TRBJ1-1, with D possibly TRBD1 on 5 matching bases. V shed 5 bases and J shed 2 bases, with 10 bases lying between them. The CDR3 runs to 13 residues. Germline V gives CDR1 SGHRS, CDR2 YFSETQ.